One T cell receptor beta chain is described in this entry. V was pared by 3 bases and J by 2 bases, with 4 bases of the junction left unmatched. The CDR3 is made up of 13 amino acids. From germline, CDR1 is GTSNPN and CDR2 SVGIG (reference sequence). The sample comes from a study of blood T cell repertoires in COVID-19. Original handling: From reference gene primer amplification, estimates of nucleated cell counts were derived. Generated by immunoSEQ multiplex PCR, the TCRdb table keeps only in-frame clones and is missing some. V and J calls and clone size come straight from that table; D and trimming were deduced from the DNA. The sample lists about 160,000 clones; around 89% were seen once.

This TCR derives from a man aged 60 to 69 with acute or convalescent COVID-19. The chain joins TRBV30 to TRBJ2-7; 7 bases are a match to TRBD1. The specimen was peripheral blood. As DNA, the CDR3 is TGTGCCTGGAGCACAGGGGCAGCCTACGAGCAGTACTTC. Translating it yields CAWSTGAAYEQYF.